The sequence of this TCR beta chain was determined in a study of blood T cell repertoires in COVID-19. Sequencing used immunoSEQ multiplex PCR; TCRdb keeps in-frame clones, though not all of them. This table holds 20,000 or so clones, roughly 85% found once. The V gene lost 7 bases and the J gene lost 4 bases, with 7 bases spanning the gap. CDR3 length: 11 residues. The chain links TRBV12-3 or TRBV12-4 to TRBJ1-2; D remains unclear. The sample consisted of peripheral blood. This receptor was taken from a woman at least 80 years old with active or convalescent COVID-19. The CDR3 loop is CASTNFYGYTF. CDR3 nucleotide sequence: TGTGCCAGCACCAATTTCTATGGCTACACCTTC.